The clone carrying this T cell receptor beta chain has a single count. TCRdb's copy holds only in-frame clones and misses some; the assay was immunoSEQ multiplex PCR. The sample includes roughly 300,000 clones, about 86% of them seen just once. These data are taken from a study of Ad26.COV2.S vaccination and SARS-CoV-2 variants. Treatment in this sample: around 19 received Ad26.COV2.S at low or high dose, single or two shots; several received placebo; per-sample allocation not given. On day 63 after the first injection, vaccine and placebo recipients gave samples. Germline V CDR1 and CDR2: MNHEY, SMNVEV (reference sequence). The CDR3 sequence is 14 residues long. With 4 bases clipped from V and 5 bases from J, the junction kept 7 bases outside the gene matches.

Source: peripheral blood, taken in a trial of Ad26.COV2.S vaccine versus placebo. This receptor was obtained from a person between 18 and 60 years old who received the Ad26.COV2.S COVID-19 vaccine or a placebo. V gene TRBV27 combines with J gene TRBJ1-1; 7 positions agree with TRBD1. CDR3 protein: CASSSGQSKTEAFF. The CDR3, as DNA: TGTGCCAGCAGTTCGGGACAGAGTAAGACTGAAGCTTTCTTT.